This T cell receptor (beta chain) was recovered during a study of blood T cell repertoires in COVID-19. The CDR3 runs 11 residues. Germline CDR1 MDHEN, CDR2 SYDVKM. V was clipped by 3 bases and J by 6 bases, with 5 bases between them. The count of this clone is one. Some clones are missing from TCRdb's copy, which holds only in-frame ones; the method was immunoSEQ multiplex PCR. The table shows 150,000 to 200,000 clones, with around 86% occurring only once. The clonotype comes from a man between 65 and 79 years old with acute or convalescent COVID-19. The chain is built from TRBV28 and TRBJ1-1; D is unresolved. Sequencing was carried out using peripheral blood. CDR3 residues: CASSFLAEAFF. The CDR3 DNA sequence: TGTGCCAGCAGTTTTCTAGCTGAAGCTTTCTTT.